Listed below are T cell receptor beta chains from one sample, sequenced in a study of PD-1 blockade in classical Hodgkin lymphoma. Using immunoSEQ multiplex PCR, the repertoire was profiled, and TCRdb retains in-frame clones only, with some absent. The sample carries 1,500 to 2,000 clones, around 86% recorded once. The sequencing used CD4+ T cells from blood, collected at baseline. The source is a human donor with classical Hodgkin lymphoma. The CDR3 runs from the conserved cysteine through the conserved F or W.

J: TRBJ1-1; V: TRBV29-1; CDR3: CSVRGSGGVEAFF
J: TRBJ2-1; V: TRBV5-1; CDR3: CASSLDREDNEQFF
J: TRBJ2-1; V: TRBV7-9; CDR3: CASSLTVANEQFF
J: TRBJ1-4; V: TRBV27; CDR3: CASRRAGLNEKLFF
J: TRBJ2-7; V: TRBV11-2; CDR3: CASRFPGGRGGYEQYF
J: TRBJ2-7; V: TRBV5-1; CDR3: CASSPYPDRGRLEQYF
J: TRBJ2-1; V: TRBV6-1; CDR3: CASSGMLAGGYEQFF
J: TRBJ2-3; V: TRBV6-4; CDR3: CASSLTGVGTDTQYF
J: TRBJ2-5; V: TRBV11-2; CDR3: CASSPGVQETQYF
J: TRBJ2-2; V: TRBV2; CDR3: CASSERRGNTGELFF
J: TRBJ1-1; V: TRBV4-1; CDR3: CASSRGPSGDTEAFF
J: TRBJ1-2; V: TRBV28; CDR3: CASSLRLYGYTF
J: TRBJ2-5; V: TRBV6-5; CDR3: CASSYSVTSGGETQYF
J: TRBJ2-5; V: TRBV30; CDR3: CAWTLLAGGETQYF
J: TRBJ1-2; V: TRBV6-1; CDR3: CASSFTYGYTF
J: TRBJ1-6; V: TRBV2; CDR3: CASRQGANNSPLHF
J: TRBJ2-7; V: TRBV21-1; CDR3: CASSPDRSYEQYF
J: TRBJ2-1; V: TRBV6-1; CDR3: CASSEWDYAYNEQFF
J: TRBJ1-5; V: TRBV5-5; CDR3: CASSRAWTGGNRNQPQHF
J: TRBJ2-2; V: TRBV9; CDR3: CASSVTGTAYTGELFF
J: TRBJ1-1; V: TRBV5-6; CDR3: CASSLFRTMNTEAFF
J: TRBJ2-7; V: TRBV6-6; CDR3: CASSPRDRPYEQYF
J: TRBJ2-7; V: TRBV30; CDR3: CAWSRGQITYEQYF